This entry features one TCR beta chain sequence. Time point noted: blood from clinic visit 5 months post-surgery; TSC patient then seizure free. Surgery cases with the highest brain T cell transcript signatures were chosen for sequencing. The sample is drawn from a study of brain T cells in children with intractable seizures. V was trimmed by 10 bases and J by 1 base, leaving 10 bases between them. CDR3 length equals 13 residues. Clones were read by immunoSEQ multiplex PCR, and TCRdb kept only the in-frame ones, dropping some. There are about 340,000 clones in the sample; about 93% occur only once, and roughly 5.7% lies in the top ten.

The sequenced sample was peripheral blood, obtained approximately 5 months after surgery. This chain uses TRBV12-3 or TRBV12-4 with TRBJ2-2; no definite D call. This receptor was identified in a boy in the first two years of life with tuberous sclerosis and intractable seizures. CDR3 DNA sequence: TGTGCCACTCGCCCCCGGAACACCGGGGAGCTGTTTTTT. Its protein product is CATRPRNTGELFF.